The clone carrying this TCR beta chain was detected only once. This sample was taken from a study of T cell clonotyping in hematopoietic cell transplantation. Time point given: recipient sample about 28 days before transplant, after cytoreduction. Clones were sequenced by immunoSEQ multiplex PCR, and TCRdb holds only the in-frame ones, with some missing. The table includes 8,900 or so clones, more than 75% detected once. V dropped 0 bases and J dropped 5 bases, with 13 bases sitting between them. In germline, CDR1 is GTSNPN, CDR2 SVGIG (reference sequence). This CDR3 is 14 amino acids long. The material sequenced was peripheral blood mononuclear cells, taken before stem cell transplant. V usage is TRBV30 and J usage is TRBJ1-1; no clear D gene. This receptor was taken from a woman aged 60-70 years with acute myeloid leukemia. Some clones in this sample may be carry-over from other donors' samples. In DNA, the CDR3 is TGTGCCTGGAGTGTACGGCAGTTTGAGACTGAAGCTTTCTTT. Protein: CAWSVRQFETEAFF.